Described below is a single T cell receptor beta chain sequence and its context. What it binds is unknown. Sequenced by immunoSEQ multiplex PCR; TCRdb stores in-frame clones only, minus some. Of about 59,000 clones in the sample, roughly 84% are singletons; the top ten hold less than 0.6%. The sample belongs to a study of OX40 agonist ivuxolimab in advanced cancers. Findings and limits, study-wide: In the 0.1-3.0 mg/kg groups, partial responders showed among the lowest expansion. Clones of CD4+ and CD8+ blood T cells grew by week 6 at doses of 0.1 to 3.0 mg/kg. Compared with CD4+, CD8+ T cells on average had more expanded clones.

Germline V gives CDR1 SGHRS, CDR2 YFSETQ. The CDR3 is 14 amino acids. Losses at the gene ends were 4 bases for V and 2 bases for J; bases not matched to a gene: 6. The sequence came from an adult with an advanced solid tumor such as melanoma, head and neck, liver or kidney cancer. V is TRBV5-1 and J is TRBJ2-7; 7 bases map to TRBD2. Specimen: CD4+ or CD8+ T cells sorted from blood, collected in a trial of the OX40 agonist ivuxolimab. In DNA form, the CDR3 reads TGCGCCAGCAGCGTTGACGGACTAGCCTACGAGCAGTACTTC. Its translation: CASSVDGLAYEQYF.